This TCR beta chain was documented in a study of T cell repertoires in cytomegalovirus infection. Overall study context: It was the public TCR beta signatures that indicated both CMV infection and matching HLA type.

CDR1 SGHDT and CDR2 YYEEEE come from the germline V gene. Trimming took off 0 bases at V and 5 bases at J, with 29 bases between the two ends. The CDR3 is 20 residues long. Findings and caveats of the study: The study found HLA-C-restricted CMV-specific TCR beta clonotypes dominating the ex vivo response.

Of note for this clonotype: No antigen is known for it.

TCRdb re-called the reads with MiXCR, one entry per CDR3 protein. In the table there are 680,000 or so distinct CDR3 sequences, 35% of which are singletons. Specimen: PBMCs. This TCR was sampled from a human donor in good health (CMV status not recorded). Some clones in this sample may be carry-over from other donors' samples. The chain joins TRBV5-6 to TRBJ2-5, with D possibly TRBD2 on 5 matching bases. In nucleotides, the CDR3 is TGTGCCAGCAGCTTGGAATTCCGCGGGTCGCGAACAAGACCCCCGGAGACCCAGTACTTC. Protein: CASSLEFRGSRTRPPETQYF.